Sequencing of this TCR beta chain was carried out in a study of CD8 T cells in ankylosing spondylitis. This clonotype has a count of ten or more. TCRdb reanalysed the 5' RACE reads using MiXCR and keeps one entry per CDR3 protein. The data hold under 85,000 distinct CDR3 sequences, with approximately 5% observed a single time. Germline CDR1 ENHRY, CDR2 SYGVKD. V lost 10 bases and J lost 4; bases outside the gene matches: 13. This CDR3 comprises 14 residues. Sample: blood, either unsorted or a sorted T cell fraction (not recorded which). The sequence was collected from a male donor with ankylosing spondylitis or in good health (not recorded which). The chain combines TRBV10-3 with TRBJ2-7, with 7 bases fitting TRBD1. In nucleotides, the CDR3 is TGTGCCACCGCTAACGGACAGGCCGCGTACGAGCAGTACTTC. Its translation: CATANGQAAYEQYF.